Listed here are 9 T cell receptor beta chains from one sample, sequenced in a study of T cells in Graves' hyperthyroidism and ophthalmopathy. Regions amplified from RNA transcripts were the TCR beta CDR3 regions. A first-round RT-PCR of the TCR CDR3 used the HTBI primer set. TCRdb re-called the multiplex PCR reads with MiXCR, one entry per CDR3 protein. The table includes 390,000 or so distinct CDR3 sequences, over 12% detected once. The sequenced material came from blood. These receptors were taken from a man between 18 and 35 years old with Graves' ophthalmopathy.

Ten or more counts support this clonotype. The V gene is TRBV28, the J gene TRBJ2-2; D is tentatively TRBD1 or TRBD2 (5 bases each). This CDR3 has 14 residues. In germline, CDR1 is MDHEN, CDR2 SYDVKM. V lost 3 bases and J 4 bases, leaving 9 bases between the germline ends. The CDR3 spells CASSFGGVTGELFF. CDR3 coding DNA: TGTGCCAGCAGTTTTGGGGGAGTCACCGGGGAGCTGTTTTTT.

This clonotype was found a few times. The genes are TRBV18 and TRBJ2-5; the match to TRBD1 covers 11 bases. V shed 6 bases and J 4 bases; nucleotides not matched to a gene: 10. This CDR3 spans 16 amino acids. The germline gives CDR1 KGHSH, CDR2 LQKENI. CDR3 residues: CASSPRTGGSVETQYF. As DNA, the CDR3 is TGTGCCAGCTCTCCCCGGACAGGGGGCTCGGTAGAGACCCAGTACTTC.

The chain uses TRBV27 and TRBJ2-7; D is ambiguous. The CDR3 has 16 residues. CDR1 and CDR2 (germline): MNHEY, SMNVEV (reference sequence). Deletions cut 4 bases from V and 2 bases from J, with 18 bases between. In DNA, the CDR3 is TGTGCCAGCAGTTCTTATGTCCCGGGCAGACCCTACGAGCAGTACTTC. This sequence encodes CASSSYVPGRPYEQYF.

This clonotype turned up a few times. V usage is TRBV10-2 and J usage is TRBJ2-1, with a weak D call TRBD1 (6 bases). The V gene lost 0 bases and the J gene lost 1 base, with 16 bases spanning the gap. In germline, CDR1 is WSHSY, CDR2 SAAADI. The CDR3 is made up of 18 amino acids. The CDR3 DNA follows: TGCGCCAGCAGTGAGTCCCACAGGGAAGCTTCATCCTACAATGAGCAGTTCTTC. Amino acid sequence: CASSESHREASSYNEQFF.

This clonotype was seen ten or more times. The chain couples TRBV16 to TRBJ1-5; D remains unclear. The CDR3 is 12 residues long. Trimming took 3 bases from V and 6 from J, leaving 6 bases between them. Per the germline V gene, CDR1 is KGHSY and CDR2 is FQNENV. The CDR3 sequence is CASSHGIQPQHF. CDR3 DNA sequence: TGTGCCAGCAGCCATGGTATTCAGCCCCAGCATTTT.

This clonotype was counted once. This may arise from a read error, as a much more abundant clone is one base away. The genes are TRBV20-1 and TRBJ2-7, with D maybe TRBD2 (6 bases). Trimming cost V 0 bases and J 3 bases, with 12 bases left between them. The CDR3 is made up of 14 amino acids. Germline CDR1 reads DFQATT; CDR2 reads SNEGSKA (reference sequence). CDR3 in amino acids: CSARDTGGNYEQYF. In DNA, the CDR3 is TGCAGTGCTAGAGATACCGGGGGAAACTACGAGCAGTACTTC.

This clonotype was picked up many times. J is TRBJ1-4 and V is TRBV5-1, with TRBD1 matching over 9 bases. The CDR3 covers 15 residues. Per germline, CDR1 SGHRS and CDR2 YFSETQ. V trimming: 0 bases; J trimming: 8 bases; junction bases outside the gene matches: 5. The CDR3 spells CASSLETGGREKLFF. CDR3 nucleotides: TGCGCCAGCAGCTTGGAGACAGGGGGTCGGGAAAAACTGTTTTTT.

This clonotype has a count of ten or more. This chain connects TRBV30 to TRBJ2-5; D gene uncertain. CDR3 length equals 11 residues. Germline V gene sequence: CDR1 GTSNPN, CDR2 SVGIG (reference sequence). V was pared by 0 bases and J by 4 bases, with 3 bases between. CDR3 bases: TGTGCCTGGAGTGTTGTAGAGACCCAGTACTTC. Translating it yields CAWSVVETQYF.

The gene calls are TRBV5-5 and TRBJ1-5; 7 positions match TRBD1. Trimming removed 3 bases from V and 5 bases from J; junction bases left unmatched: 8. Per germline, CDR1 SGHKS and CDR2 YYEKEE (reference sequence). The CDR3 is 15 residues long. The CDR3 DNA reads TGTGCCAGCAGCTGGGGCAGGGGGAAGGATCAGCCCCAGCATTTT. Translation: CASSWGRGKDQPQHF.